This T cell receptor beta chain was observed in a study of T cells in Graves' hyperthyroidism and ophthalmopathy. This clonotype was observed a few times. Its antigen is as yet unknown. CDR1 is LNHDA, CDR2 SQIVND, per germline (reference sequence). V was clipped by 5 bases and J by 4 bases, with 12 bases between them. The CDR3 consists of 14 residues. Overall study findings and caveats: A model using 13 V-J features told ophthalmopathy apart from stable hyperthyroidism. Blood shared most expanded thyroid clonotypes above 0.001.

Amplification of TCR beta CDR3 regions used RNA as the template. First-round RT-PCR with HTBI primers amplified the TCR CDR3 region. In TCRdb, the multiplex PCR reads were re-called with MiXCR into one record per CDR3 protein. The data hold under 400,000 distinct CDR3 sequences, with 13% observed a single time. When ophthalmopathy did not progress within 18 months, Graves' hyperthyroidism was considered stable. The source material was blood. This chain uses TRBV19 with TRBJ2-1; possible D gene TRBD1, 8 bases. The sequence derives from a woman aged 18-30 years with Graves' hyperthyroidism. The chain's CDR3 is CASSSQGGYNEQFF. The DNA for the CDR3 is TGTGCCAGTAGTTCACAGGGGGGGTACAATGAGCAGTTCTTC.